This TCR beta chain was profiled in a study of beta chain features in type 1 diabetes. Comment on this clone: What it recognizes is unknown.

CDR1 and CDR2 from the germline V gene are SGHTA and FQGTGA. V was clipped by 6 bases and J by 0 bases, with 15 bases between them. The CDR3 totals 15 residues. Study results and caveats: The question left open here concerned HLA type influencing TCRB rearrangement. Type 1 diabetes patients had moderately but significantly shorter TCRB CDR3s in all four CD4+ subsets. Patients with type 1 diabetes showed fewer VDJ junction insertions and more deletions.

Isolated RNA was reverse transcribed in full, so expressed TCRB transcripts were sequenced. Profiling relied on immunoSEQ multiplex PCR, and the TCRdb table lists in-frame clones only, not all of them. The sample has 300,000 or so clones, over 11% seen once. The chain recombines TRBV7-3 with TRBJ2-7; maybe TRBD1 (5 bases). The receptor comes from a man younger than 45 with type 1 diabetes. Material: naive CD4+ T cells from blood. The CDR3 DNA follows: TGTGCCAGCAGTCCCCATGGGGCGACCTCCTACGAGCAGTACTTC. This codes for CASSPHGATSYEQYF.